This TCR beta chain is from a study of human T cells and chemical hapten exposure. Per the germline V gene, CDR1 is LGHDT and CDR2 is YNNKEL (reference sequence). The CDR3 runs to 15 residues. After removal of 8 bases from V and 2 bases from J, the junction contained 5 bases not matched to a gene. Noted time point: patch test 1, 2 weeks after DPC sensitization. Specified treatment: therapeutic diphenylcyclopropenone sensitization with weekly scalp DPC. TCRdb re-derived calls from the RACE reads in MiXCR, one entry per CDR3 protein. This sample yields under 200,000 distinct CDR3 sequences, of which 13% to 15% are seen a single time; around 1.7% belongs to the top ten.

The clonotype was recovered from a woman aged 25 to 39 with alopecia areata. Some clones in this sample may be carry-over from other donors' samples. The chain has TRBV3-1 and TRBJ2-3, with 12 bases aligning to TRBD2. The sequencing here drew on whole blood, taken in connection with sensitization to the hapten diphenylcyclopropenone (DPC). CDR3 sequence reads: CASRLAGDPTDTQYF. CDR3 in DNA: TGTGCCAGCCGACTAGCGGGGGACCCCACAGATACGCAGTATTTT.